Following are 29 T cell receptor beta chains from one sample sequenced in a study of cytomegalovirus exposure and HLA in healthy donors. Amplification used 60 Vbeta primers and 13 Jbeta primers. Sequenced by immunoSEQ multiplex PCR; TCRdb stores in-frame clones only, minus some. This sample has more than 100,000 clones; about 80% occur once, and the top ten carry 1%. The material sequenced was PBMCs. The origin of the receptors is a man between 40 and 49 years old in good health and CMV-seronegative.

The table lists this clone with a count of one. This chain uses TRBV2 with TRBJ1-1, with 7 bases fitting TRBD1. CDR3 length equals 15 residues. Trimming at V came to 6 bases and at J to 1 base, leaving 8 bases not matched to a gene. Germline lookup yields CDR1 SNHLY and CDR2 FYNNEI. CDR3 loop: CASRPGGTANTEAFF. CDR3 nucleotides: TGTGCCAGCAGGCCTGGAGGGACAGCGAACACTGAAGCTTTCTTT.

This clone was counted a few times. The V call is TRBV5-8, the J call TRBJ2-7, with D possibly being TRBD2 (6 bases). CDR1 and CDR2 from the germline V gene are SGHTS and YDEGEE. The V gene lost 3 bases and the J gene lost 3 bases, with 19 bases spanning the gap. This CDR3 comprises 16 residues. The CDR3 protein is CASSSEPGRGGYEQYF. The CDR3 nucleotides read TGTGCCAGCAGCTCCGAGCCGGGACGGGGAGGCTACGAGCAGTACTTC.

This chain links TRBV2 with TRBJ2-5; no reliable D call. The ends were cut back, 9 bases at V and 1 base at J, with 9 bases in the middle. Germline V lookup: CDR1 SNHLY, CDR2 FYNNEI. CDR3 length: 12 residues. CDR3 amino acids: CASTLIQETQYF. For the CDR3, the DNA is TGTGCCAGTACTTTGATCCAAGAGACCCAGTACTTC. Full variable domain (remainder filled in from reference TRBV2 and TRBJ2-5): EPEVTQTPSHQVTQMGQEVILRCVPISNHLYFYWYRQILGQKVEFLVSFYNNEISEKSEIFDDQFSVERPDGSNFTLKIRSTKLEDSAMYFCASTLIQETQYFGPGTRLLVL.

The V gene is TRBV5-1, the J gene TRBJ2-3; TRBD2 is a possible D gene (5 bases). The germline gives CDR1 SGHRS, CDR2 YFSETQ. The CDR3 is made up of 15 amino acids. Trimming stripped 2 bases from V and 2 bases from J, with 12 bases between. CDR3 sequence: CASSFTGSYTDTQYF. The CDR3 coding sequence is TGCGCCAGCAGCTTTACGGGGAGTTACACAGATACGCAGTATTTT.

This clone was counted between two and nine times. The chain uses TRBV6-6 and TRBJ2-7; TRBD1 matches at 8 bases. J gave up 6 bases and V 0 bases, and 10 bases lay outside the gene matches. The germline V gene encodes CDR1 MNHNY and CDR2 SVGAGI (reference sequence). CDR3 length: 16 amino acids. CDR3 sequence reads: CASSYSAGTGLGEQYF. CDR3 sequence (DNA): TGTGCCAGCAGTTACTCTGCCGGGACAGGCCTGGGCGAGCAGTACTTC.

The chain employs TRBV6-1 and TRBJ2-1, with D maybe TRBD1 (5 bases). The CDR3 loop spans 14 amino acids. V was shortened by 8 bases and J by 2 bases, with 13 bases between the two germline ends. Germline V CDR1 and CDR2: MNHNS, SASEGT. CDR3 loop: CASVQVGPYNEQFF. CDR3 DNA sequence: TGTGCCAGCGTACAGGTAGGGCCCTACAATGAGCAGTTCTTC.

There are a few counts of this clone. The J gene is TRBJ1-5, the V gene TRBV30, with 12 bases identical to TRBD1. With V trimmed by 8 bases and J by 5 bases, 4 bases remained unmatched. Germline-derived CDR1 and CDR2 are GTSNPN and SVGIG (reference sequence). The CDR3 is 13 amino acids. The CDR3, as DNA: TGTGCCACGGGACAGGGGGCGCATCAGCCCCAGCATTTT. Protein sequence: CATGQGAHQPQHF.

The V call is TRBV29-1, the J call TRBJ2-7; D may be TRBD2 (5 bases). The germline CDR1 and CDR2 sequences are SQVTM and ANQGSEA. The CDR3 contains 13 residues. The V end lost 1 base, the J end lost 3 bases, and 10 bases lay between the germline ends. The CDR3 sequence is CSVEAGDYYEQYF. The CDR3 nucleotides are TGCAGCGTTGAAGCTGGTGACTACTACGAGCAGTACTTC.

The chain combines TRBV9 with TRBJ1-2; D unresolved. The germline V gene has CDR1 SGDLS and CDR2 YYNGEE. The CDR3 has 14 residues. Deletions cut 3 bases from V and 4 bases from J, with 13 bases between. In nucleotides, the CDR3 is TGTGCCAGCAGCGCCAAAAATGAGCTCTATGGCTACACCTTC. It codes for CASSAKNELYGYTF.

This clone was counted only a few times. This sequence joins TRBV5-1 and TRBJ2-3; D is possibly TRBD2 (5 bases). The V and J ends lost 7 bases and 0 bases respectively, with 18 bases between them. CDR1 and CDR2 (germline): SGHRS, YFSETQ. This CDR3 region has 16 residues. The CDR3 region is CASPYRKRFSTDTQYF. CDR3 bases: TGCGCCAGCCCGTATAGGAAGCGGTTTAGCACAGATACGCAGTATTTT.

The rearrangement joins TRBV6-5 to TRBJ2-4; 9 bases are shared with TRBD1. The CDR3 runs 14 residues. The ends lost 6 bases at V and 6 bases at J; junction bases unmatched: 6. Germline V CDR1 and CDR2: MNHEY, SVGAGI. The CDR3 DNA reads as TGTGCCAGCAGGAGTCCGGGACAGGGAAACATTCAGTACTTC. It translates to CASRSPGQGNIQYF.

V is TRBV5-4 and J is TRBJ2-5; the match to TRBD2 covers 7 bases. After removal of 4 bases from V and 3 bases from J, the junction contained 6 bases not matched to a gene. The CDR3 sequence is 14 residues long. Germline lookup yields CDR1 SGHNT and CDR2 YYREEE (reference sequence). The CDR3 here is CASSLWTREETQYF. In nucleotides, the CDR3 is TGTGCCAGCAGCCTGTGGACTAGAGAAGAGACCCAGTACTTC.

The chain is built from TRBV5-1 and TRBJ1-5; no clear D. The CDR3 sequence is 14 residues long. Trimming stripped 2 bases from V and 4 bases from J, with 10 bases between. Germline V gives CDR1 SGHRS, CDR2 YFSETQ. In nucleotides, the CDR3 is TGCGCCAGCAGCTTTACACCCGAAAATCAGCCCCAGCATTTT. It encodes CASSFTPENQPQHF.

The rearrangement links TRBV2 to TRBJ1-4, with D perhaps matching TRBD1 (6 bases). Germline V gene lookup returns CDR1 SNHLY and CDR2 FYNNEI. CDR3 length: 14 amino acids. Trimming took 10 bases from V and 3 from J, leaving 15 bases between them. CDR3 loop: CATQQGTANEKLFF. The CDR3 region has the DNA TGTGCCACGCAACAGGGAACCGCTAATGAAAAACTGTTTTTT. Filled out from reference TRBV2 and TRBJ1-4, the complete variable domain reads EPEVTQTPSHQVTQMGQEVILRCVPISNHLYFYWYRQILGQKVEFLVSFYNNEISEKSEIFDDQFSVERPDGSNFTLKIRSTKLEDSAMYFCATQQGTANEKLFFGSGTQLSVL.

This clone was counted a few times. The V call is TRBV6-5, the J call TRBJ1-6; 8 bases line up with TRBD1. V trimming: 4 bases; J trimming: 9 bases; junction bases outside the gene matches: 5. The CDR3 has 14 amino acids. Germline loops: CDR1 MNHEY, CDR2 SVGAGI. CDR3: CASSSQTGASPLHF. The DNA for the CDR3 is TGTGCCAGCAGTTCGCAGACAGGGGCTTCACCCCTCCACTTT.

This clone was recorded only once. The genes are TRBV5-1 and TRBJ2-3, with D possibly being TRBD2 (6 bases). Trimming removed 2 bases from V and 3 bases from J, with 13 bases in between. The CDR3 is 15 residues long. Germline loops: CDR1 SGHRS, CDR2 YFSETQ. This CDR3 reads CASSFGGRETDTQYF. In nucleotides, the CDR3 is TGCGCCAGCAGCTTTGGTGGCCGGGAGACAGATACGCAGTATTTT.

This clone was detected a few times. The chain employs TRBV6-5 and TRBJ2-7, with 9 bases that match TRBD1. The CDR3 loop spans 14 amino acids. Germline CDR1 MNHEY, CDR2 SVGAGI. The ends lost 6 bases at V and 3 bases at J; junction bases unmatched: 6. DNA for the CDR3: TGTGCCAGCAGGCGCCCGGGACAGGGCTACGAGCAGTACTTC. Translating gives CASRRPGQGYEQYF.

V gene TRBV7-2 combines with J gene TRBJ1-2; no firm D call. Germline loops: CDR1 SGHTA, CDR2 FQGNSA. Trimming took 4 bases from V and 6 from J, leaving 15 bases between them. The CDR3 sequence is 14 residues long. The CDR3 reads CASSSHPSGNGYTF. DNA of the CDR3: TGTGCCAGCAGCTCCCACCCAAGCGGGAATGGCTACACCTTC.

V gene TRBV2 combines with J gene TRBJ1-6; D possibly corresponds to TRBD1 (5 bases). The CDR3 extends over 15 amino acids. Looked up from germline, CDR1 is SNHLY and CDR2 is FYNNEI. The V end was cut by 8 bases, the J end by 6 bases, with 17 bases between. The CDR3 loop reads CASGGSGAANSPLHF. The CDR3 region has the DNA TGTGCCAGCGGAGGGAGTGGGGCAGCTAATTCACCCCTCCACTTT.

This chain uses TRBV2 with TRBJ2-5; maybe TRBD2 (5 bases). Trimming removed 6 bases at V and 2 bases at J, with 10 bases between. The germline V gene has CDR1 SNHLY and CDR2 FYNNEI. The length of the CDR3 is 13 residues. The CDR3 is CASRRELQETQYF. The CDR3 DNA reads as TGTGCCAGCAGAAGGGAGCTACAAGAGACCCAGTACTTC.

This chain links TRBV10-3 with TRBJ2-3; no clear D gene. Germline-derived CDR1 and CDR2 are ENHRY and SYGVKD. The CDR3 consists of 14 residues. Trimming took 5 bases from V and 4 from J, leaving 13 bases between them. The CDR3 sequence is CAISSSNEADTQYF. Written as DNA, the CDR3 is TGTGCCATCAGTAGTTCTAATGAGGCAGATACGCAGTATTTT.

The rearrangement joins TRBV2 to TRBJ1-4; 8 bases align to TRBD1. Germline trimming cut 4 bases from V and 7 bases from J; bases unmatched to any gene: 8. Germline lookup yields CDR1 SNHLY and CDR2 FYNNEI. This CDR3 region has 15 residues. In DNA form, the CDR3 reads TGTGCCAGCAGTGGCCAGGGGGCGAGTTCTGAAAAACTGTTTTTT. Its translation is CASSGQGASSEKLFF.

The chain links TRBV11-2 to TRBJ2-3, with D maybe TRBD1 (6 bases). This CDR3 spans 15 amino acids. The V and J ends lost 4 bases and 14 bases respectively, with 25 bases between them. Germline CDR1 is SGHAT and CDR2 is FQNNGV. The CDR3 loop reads CASSYNGRDTDSSYF. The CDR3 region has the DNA TGTGCCAGCAGCTACAATGGCCGGGACACAGATAGCTCGTATTTT.

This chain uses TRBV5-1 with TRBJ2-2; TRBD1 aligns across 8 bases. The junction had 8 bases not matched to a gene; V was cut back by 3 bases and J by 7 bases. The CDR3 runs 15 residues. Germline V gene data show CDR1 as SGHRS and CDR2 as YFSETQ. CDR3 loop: CASSSDRAWGGELFF. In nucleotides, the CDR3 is TGCGCCAGCAGCTCGGACAGGGCCTGGGGCGGGGAGCTGTTTTTT.

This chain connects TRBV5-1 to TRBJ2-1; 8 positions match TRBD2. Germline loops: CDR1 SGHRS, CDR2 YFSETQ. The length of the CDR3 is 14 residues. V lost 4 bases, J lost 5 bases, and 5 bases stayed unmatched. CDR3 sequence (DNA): TGCGCCAGCAGCGAGACTAGCGCTAACAATGAGCAGTTCTTC. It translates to CASSETSANNEQFF.

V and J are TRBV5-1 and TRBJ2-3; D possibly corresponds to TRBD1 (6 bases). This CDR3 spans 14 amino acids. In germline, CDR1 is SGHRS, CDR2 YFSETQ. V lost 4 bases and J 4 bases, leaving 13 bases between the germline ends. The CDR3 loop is CASSRTAGADTQYF. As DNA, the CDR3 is TGCGCCAGCAGCCGGACAGCTGGGGCAGATACGCAGTATTTT.

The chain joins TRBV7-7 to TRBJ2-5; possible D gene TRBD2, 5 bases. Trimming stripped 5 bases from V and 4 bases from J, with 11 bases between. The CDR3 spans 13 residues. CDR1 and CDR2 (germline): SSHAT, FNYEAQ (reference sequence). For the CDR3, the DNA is TGTGCCAGCAGCCGCTTGGGGAGAGAGACCCAGTACTTC. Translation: CASSRLGRETQYF.

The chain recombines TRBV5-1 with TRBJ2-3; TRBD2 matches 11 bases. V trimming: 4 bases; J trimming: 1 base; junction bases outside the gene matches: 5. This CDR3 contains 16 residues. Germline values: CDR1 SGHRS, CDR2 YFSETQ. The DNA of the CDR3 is TGCGCCAGCAGCGCTGGGACTAGCGGACGCACAGATACGCAGTATTTT. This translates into CASSAGTSGRTDTQYF.

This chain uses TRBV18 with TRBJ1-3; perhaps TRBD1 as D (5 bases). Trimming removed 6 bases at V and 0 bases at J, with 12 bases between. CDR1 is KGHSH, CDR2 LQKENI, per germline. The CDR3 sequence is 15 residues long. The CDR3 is CASSLTGDSGNTIYF. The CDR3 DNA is TGTGCCAGCTCGCTCACAGGTGACTCTGGAAACACCATATATTTT.